This TCR beta chain was profiled in a study of OX40 agonist ivuxolimab in advanced cancers. Here immunoSEQ multiplex PCR was the method, and the copy in TCRdb shows in-frame clones only, minus some. Of tens of thousands of clones detected, approximately 86% appear once; the ten largest clones hold approximately 50%. CDR3 length: 12 amino acids. V was cut by 7 bases and J by 7 bases, with 11 bases left in between. CDR1 is SGHVS and CDR2 is FNYEAQ in the germline V gene. Sequenced here: CD4+ or CD8+ T cells sorted from blood, sampled in a trial of the OX40 agonist ivuxolimab. The clonotype was recovered from an adult with an advanced solid tumor such as melanoma, head and neck, liver or kidney cancer. The chain recombines TRBV7-6 with TRBJ2-1; no clear D gene. The CDR3 is CASTDSVNEQFF. CDR3 coding DNA: TGTGCCAGCACAGACTCGGTAAATGAGCAGTTCTTC.